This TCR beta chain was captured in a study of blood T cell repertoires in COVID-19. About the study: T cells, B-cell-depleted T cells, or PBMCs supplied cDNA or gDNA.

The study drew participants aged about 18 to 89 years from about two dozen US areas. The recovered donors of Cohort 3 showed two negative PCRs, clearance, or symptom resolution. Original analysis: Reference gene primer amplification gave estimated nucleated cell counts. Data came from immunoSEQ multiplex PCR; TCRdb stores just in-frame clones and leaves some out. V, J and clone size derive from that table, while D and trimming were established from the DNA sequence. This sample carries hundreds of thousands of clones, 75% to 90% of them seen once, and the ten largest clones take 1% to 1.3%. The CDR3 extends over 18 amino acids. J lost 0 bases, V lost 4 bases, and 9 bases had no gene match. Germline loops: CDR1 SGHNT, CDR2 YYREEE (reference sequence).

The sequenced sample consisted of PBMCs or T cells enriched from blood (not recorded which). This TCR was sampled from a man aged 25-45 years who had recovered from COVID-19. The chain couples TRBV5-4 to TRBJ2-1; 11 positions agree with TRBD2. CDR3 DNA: TGTGCCAGCAGCAGGACTAGCGGGTCCCGGAGCTCCTACAATGAGCAGTTCTTC. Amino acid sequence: CASSRTSGSRSSYNEQFF.